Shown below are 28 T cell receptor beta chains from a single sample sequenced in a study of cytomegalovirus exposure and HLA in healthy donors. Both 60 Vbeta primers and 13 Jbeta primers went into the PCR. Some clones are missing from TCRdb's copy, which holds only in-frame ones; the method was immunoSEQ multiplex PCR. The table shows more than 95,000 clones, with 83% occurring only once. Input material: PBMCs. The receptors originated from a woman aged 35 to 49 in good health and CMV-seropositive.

In DNA form, the CDR3 reads TGTGCCAGCAGTTCGTTGGCAGGAATAGAGACCCAGTACTTC. Translated, it gives CASSSLAGIETQYF. The J gene is TRBJ2-5, the V gene TRBV28; D not certain. The V end was cut by 4 bases, the J end by 4 bases, with 13 bases between. CDR3 length: 14 residues. The germline gives CDR1 MDHEN, CDR2 SYDVKM.

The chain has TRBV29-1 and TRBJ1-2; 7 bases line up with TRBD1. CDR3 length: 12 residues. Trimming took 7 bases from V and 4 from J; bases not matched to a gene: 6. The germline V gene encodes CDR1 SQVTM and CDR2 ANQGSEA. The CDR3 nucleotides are TGCAGCGGCTCGACAGGGTTCTATGGCTACACCTTC. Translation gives CSGSTGFYGYTF.

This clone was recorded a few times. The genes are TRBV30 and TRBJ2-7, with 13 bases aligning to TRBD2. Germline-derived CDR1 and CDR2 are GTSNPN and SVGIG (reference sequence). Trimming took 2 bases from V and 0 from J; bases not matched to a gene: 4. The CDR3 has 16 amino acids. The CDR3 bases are TGTGCCTGGAGTAAGGGACTAGCGGGGTTCTCCTACGAGCAGTACTTC. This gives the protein CAWSKGLAGFSYEQYF.

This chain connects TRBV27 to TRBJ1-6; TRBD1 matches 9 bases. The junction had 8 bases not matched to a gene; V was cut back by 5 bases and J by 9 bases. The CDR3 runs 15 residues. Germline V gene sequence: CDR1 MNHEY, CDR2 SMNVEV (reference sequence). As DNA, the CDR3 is TGTGCCAGCAGTATACAGGGGGCGAATGGTTCACCCCTCCACTTT. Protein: CASSIQGANGSPLHF.

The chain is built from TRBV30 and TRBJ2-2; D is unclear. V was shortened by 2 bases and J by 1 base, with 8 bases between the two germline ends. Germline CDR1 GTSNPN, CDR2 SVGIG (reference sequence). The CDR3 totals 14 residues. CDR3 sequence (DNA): TGTGCCTGGAGTCCCCTTAAGAACACCGGGGAGCTGTTTTTT. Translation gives CAWSPLKNTGELFF.

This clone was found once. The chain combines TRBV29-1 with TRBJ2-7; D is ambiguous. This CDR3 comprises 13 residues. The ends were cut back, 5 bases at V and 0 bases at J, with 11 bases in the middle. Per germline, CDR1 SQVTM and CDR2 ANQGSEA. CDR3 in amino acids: CSVLGSSSYEQYF. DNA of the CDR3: TGCAGCGTTTTAGGTTCTAGCTCCTACGAGCAGTACTTC.

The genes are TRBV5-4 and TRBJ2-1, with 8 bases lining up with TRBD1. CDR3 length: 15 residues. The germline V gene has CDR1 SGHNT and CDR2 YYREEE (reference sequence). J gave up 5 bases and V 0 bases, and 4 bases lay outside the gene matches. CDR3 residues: CASSLVGTGHNEQFF. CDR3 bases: TGTGCCAGCAGCTTGGTCGGGACAGGACACAATGAGCAGTTCTTC.

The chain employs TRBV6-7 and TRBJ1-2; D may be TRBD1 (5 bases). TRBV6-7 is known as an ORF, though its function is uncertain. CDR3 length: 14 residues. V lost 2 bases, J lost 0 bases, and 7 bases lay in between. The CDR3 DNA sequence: TGTGCCAGCAGTTACCGACAGCCTAACTATGGCTACACCTTC. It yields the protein CASSYRQPNYGYTF.

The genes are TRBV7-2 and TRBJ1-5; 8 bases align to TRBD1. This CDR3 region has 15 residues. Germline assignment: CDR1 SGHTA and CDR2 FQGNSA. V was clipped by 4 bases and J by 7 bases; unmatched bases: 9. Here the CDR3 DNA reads TGTGCCAGCAGCTCCGGGACAGGCGTTTACCAGCCCCAGCATTTT. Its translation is CASSSGTGVYQPQHF. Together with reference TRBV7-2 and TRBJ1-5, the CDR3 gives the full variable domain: GAGVSQSPSNKVTEKGKDVELRCDPISGHTALYWYRQSLGQGLEFLIYFQGNSAPDKSGLPSDRFSAERTGGSVSTLTIQRTQQEDSAVYLCASSSGTGVYQPQHFGDGTRLSIL.

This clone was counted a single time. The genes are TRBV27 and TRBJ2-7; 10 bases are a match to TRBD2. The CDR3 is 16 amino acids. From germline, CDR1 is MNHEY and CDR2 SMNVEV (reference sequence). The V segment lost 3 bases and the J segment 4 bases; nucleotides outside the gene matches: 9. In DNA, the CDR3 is TGTGCCAGCAGTTTTGGGCTAGCGGGAGCCGGGTACGAGCAGTACTTC. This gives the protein CASSFGLAGAGYEQYF.

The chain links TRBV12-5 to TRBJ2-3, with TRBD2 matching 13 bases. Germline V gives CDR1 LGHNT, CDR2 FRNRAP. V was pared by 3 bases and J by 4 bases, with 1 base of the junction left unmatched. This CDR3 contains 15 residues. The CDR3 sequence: CASGLGLAGADTQYF. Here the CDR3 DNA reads TGTGCTAGTGGTTTAGGACTAGCGGGAGCAGATACGCAGTATTTT. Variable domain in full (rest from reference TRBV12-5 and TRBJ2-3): DARVTQTPRHKVTEMGQEVTMRCQPILGHNTVFWYRQTMMQGLELLAYFRNRAPLDDSGMPKDRFSAEMPDATLATLKIQPSEPRDSAVYFCASGLGLAGADTQYFGPGTRLTVL.

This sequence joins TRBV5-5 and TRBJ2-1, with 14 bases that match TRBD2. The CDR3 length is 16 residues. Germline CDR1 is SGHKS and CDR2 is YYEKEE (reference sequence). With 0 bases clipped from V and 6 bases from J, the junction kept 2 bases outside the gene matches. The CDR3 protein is CASSLGGLAGVNEQFF. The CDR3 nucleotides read TGTGCCAGCAGCTTGGGGGGACTAGCGGGAGTCAATGAGCAGTTCTTC.

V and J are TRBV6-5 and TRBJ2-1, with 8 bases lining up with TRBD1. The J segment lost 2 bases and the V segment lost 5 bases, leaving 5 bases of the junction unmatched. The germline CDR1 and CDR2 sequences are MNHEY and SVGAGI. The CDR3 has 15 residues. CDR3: CASSLDREAYNEQFF. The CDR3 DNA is TGTGCCAGCAGTCTGGACAGGGAAGCCTACAATGAGCAGTTCTTC.

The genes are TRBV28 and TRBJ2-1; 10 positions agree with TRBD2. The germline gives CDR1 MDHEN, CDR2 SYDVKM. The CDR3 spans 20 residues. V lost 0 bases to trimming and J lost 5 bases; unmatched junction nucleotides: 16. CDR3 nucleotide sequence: TGTGCCAGCAGTTTATGTAATCTACCATTACTAGCGGGAATCCACAATGAGCAGTTCTTC. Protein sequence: CASSLCNLPLLAGIHNEQFF.

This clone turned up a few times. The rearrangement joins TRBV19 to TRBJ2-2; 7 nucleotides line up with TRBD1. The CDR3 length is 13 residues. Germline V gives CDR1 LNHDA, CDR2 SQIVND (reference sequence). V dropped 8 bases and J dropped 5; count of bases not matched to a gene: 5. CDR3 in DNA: TGTGCCAGTGTGACAGGGTGGACCGGGGAGCTGTTTTTT. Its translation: CASVTGWTGELFF.

CDR3 in amino acids: CASSTGQGYGYTF. Written as DNA, the CDR3 is TGCGCCAGCAGCACCGGACAGGGCTATGGCTACACCTTC. The genes are TRBV5-1 and TRBJ1-2; 8 bases are shared with TRBD1. Germline lookup yields CDR1 SGHRS and CDR2 YFSETQ. The CDR3 is 13 residues long. J lost 4 bases, V lost 4 bases, and 3 bases had no gene match.

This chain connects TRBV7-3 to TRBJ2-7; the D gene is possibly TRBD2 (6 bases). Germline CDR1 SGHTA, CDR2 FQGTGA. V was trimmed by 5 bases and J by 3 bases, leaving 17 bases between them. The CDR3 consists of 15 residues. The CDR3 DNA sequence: TGTGCCAGCAGCCGCGGGGCCGGGCAGGGCTACGAGCAGTACTTC. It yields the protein CASSRGAGQGYEQYF. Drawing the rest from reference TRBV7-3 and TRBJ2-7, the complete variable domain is GAGVSQTPSNKVTEKGKYVELRCDPISGHTALYWYRQSLGQGPEFLIYFQGTGAADDSGLPNDRFFAVRPEGSVSTLKIQRTERGDSAVYLCASSRGAGQGYEQYFGPGTRLTVT.

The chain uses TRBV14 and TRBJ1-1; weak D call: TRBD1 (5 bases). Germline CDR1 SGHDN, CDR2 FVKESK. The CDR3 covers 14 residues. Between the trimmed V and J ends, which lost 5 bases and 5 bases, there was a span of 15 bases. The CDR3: CASSETGTVTEAFF. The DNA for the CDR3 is TGTGCCAGCAGCGAAACCGGGACTGTTACTGAAGCTTTCTTT.

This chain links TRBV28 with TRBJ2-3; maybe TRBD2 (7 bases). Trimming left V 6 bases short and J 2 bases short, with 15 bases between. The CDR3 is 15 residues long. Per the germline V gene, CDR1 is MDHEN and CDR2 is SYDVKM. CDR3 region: CASRGGRTYTDTQYF. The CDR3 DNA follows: TGTGCCAGCAGGGGGGGGCGGACTTACACAGATACGCAGTATTTT.

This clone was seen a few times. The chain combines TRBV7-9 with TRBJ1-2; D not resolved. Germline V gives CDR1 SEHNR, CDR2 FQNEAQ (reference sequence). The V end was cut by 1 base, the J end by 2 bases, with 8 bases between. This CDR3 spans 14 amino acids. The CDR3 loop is CASSLELRNYGYTF. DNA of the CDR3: TGTGCCAGCAGCTTAGAGCTCAGGAACTATGGCTACACCTTC.

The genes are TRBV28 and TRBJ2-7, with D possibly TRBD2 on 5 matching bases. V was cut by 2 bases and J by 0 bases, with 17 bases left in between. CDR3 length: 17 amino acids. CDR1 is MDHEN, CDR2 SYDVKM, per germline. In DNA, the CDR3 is TGTGCCAGCAGTTTAGTTCCCACCTGGGCGGGCTCCTACGAGCAGTACTTC. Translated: CASSLVPTWAGSYEQYF.

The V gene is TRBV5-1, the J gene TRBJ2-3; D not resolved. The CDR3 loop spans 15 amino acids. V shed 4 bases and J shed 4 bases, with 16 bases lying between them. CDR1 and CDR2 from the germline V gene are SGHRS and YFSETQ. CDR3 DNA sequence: TGCGCCAGCAGCCTCCAGGCGAGCCCCTCAGATACGCAGTATTTT. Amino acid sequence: CASSLQASPSDTQYF.

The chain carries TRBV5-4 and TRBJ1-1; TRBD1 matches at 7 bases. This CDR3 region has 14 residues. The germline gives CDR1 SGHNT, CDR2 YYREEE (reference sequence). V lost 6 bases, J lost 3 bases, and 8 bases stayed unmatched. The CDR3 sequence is CASTVDRDDTEAFF. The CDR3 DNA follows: TGTGCCAGCACCGTCGACAGGGATGACACTGAAGCTTTCTTT.

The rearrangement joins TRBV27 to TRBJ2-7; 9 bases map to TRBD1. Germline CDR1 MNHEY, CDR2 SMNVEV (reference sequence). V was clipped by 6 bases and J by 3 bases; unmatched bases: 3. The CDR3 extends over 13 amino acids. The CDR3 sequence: CASSQGQGYEQYF. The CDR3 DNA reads TGTGCCAGCAGCCAGGGACAGGGCTACGAGCAGTACTTC.

The CDR3 loop is CASSYSLSQGQGENGYTF. The CDR3 nucleotides read TGTGCCAGCAGCTATAGCCTCTCCCAAGGACAGGGGGAGAATGGCTACACCTTC. This chain joins TRBV7-2 and TRBJ1-2; 10 positions agree with TRBD1. Germline V gene sequence: CDR1 SGHTA, CDR2 FQGNSA. V shed 4 bases, J shed 6 bases, and the junction held 17 bases outside the gene matches. The CDR3 is 18 amino acids.

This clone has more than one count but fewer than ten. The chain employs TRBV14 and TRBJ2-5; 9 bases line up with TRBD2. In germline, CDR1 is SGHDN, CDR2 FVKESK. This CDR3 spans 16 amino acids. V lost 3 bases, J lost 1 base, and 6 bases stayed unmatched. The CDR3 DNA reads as TGTGCCAGCAGCCATTTTAGCGGGAGTTTCCAAGAGACCCAGTACTTC. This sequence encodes CASSHFSGSFQETQYF.

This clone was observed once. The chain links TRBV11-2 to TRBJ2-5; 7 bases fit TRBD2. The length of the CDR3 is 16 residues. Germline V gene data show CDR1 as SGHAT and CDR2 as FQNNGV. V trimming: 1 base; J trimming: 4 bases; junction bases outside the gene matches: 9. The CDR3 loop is CASSLVMRELGETQYF. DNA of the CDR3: TGTGCCAGCAGCTTAGTAATGCGGGAGTTGGGAGAGACCCAGTACTTC.

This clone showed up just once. The CDR3 DNA is TGTGCCAGCAGCTTAGTAGCGGGAGCGGTGGAGACCCAGTACTTC. As protein: CASSLVAGAVETQYF. The rearrangement joins TRBV7-9 to TRBJ2-5; 9 positions agree with TRBD2. This CDR3 has 15 amino acids. Germline V gene sequence: CDR1 SEHNR, CDR2 FQNEAQ (reference sequence). The ends lost 1 base at V and 5 bases at J; junction bases unmatched: 5.